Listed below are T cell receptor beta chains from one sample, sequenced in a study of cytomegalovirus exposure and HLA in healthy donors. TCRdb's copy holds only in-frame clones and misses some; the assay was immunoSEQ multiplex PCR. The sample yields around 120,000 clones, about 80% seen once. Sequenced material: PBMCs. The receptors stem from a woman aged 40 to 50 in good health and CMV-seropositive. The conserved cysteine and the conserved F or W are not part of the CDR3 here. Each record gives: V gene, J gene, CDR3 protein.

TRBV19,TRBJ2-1,ASSIPELAGGLDEQF
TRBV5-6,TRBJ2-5,ASSWGGESETQY
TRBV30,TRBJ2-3,AWSKTSGNTDTQY
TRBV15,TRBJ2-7,ATSRAVGLAGETYEQY
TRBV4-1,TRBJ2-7,ASSQDVPGYEQY
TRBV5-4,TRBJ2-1,APGVGGGSYNEQF
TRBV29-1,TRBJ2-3,SVETLGLASDTQY
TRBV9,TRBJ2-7,ASSGGGAGGVGQY
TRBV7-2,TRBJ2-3,ASSLAHRGTDTQY
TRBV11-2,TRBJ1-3,ASSRGGNTIY
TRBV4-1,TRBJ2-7,ASSQRLLRQGSYEQY
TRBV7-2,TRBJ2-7,ASSWGVGDGFKQY
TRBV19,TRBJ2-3,ASRQEATRGTQY
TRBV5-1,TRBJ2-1,ASSRERGVYNEQF
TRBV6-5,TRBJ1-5,ASSYSRSGAQPQH
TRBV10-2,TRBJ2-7,ASSELLAGGPHEQY
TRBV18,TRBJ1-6,ASSPEIYNSPLH
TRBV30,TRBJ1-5,AWSIPLHRALADQPQH
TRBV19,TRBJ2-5,ARQTSGRPRETQY
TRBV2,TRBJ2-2,ASSERGGDTGELF
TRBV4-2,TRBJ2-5,ASSLGLAGGVLQETQY
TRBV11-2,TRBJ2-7,ASSVGGEQY
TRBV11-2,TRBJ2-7,ASSPRPGLEQTYEQY
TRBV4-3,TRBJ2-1,ASSRGDRDYNEQF
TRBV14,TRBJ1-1,ASSLGGQAF
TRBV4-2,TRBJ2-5,ASSPGLAGQETQY
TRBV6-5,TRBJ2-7,ASSYRGTSATEQY
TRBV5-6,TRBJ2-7,ASSAGTGSSYEQY
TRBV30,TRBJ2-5,AWSSGQNLQETQY
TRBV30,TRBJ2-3,AWTETSGRNTQY
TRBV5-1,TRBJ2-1,ASRGGTNEQF
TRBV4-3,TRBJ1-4,ASSQDHATGTVQANEKLF
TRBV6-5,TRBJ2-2,ASTSGTGELF
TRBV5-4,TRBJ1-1,ASSNSWGVTLVNTEAF
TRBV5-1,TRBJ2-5,ATTAGTLQETQY
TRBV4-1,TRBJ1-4,ASSHPPPGQGGEKLF
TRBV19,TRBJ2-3,ASSIQRATDTQY
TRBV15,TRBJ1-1,ATSKLWGEQAF
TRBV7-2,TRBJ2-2,ASSKGTGGGGTGELF
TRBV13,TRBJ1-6,ASSRYTGANSPLH
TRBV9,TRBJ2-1,ASSLRTSADNEQF
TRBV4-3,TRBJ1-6,ASSQDPQGGSPLH
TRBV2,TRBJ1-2,ASSAEGVVYGYT
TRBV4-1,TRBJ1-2,ASSQEVGGAGTGGAYGYT
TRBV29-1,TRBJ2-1,SVEDPSVSSYNEQF
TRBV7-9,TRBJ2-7,ASSLVVLGTSGRRYEQY
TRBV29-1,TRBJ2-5,SVEPPPRGETQY
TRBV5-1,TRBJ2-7,ASSPGTGRDEQY
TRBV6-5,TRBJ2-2,ASSSDVTGELF
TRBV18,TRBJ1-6,ASSPNGQNYNSPLH
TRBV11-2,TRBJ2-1,ASSLSAVEQF
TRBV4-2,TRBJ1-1,ASSQDRWNSEAF
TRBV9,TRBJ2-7,ASSVGDRGYEQY
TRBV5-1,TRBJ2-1,ASMNPGQGYNEQF
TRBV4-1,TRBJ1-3,ASSQGPGQGYGNTIY
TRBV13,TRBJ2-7,ASSSTGTGAYEQY
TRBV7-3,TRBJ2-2,ASRQTSGPTGELF
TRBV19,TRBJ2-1,ASSNPWAQTLNQQF
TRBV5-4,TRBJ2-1,ASSLEADNEQF